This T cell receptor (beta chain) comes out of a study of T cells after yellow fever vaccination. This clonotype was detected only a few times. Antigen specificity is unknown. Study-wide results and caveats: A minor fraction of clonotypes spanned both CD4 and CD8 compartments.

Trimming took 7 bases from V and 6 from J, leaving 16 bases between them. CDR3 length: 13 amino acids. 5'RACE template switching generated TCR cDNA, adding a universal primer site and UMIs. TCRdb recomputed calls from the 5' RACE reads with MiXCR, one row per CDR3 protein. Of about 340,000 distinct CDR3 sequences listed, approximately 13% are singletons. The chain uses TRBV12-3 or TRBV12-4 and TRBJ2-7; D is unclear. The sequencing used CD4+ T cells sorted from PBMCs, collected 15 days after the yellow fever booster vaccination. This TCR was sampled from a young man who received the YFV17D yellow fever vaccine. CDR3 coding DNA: TGTGCCAGCAAAATTCTAGGCCTGCCCGAGCAGTACTTC. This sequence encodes CASKILGLPEQYF.